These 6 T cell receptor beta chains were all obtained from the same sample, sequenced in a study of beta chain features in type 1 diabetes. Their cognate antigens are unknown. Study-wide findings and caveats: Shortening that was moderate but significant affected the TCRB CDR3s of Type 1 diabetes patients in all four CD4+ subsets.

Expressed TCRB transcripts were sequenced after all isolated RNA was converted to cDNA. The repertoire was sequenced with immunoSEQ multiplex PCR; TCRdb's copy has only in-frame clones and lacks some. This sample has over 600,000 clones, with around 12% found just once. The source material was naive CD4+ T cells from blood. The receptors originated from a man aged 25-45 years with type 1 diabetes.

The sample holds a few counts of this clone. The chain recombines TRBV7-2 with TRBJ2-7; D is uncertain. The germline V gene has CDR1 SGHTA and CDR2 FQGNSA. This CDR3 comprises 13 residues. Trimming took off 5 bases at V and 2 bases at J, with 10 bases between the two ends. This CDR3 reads CASSPLATYEQYF. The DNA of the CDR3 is TGTGCCAGCAGCCCCTTGGCGACCTACGAGCAGTACTTC.

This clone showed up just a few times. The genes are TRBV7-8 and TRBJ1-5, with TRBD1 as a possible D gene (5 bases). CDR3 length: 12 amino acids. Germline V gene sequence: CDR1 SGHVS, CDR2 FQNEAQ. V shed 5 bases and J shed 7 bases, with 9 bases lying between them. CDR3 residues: CASSPGFQPQHF. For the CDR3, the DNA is TGTGCCAGCAGCCCAGGGTTCCAGCCCCAGCATTTT.

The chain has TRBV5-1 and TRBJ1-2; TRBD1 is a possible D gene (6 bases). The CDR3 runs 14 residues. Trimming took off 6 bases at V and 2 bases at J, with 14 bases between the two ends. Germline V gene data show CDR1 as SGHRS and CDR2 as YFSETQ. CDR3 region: CASTGTQGNYGYTF. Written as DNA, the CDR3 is TGCGCCAGCACCGGGACCCAGGGGAACTATGGCTACACCTTC.

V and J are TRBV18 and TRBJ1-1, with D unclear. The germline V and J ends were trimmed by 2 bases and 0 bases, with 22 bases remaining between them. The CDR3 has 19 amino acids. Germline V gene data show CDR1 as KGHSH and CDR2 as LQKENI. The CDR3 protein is CASSPRRAGDYLMNTEAFF. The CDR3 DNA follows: TGTGCCAGCTCACCAAGACGGGCAGGAGACTACCTAATGAACACTGAAGCTTTCTTT. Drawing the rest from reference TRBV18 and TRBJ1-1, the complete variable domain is NAGVMQNPRHLVRRRGQEARLRCSPMKGHSHVYWYRQLPEEGLKFMVYLQKENIIDESGMPKERFSAEFPKEGPSILRIQQVVRGDSAAYFCASSPRRAGDYLMNTEAFFGQGTRLTVV.

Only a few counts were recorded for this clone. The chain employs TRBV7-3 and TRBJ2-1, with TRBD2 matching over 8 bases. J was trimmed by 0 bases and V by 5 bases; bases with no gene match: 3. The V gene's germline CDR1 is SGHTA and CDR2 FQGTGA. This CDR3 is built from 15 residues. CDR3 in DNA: TGTGCCAGCAGCCTTAGCGGGGCCTCCTACAATGAGCAGTTCTTC. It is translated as CASSLSGASYNEQFF.

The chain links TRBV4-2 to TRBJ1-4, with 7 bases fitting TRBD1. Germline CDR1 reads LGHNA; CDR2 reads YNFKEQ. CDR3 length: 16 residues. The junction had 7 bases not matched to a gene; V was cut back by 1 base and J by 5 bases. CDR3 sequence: CASSQAPGQLNEKLFF. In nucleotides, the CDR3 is TGTGCCAGCAGCCAAGCTCCGGGACAGCTAAATGAAAAACTGTTTTTT.